Listed below are T cell receptor beta chains from one sample, sequenced in a study of cytomegalovirus exposure and HLA in healthy donors. Using immunoSEQ multiplex PCR, the repertoire was profiled, and TCRdb retains in-frame clones only, with some absent. The sample consists of about 160,000 clones, about three quarters of them appearing once. The sequenced sample was PBMCs. Receptors originate from a woman between 40 and 55 years old in good health and CMV-seropositive. The CDR3 runs from the conserved cysteine through the conserved F or W. The D gene is left open where the match is weak. Only part of the rows carry a size: once, few, many, or a class if the clone is expanded.

D gene	V gene	clone size	J gene	CDR3 DNA	CDR3 protein
-	TRBV5-4	-	TRBJ2-2	TGTGCCAGCAGCTTGTCGGCCCGGAGGGACACCGGGGAGCTGTTTTTT	CASSLSARRDTGELFF
TRBD1	TRBV29-1	-	TRBJ2-3	TGCAGCGTTGGACAGGGAGCAGATACGCAGTATTTT	CSVGQGADTQYF
-	TRBV28	-	TRBJ1-1	TGTGCCAGCTCCCGACAAACAGCCAAAGCTTTCTTT	CASSRQTAKAFF
-	TRBV29-1	-	TRBJ2-3	TGCAGCGTTGAGGTCGGACTCCGCACAGATACGCAGTATTTT	CSVEVGLRTDTQYF
-	TRBV4-1	-	TRBJ1-1	TGCGCCAGCAGCCAAGGGGACTTCGGGGGAGCTTTCTTT	CASSQGDFGGAFF
-	TRBV5-4	-	TRBJ1-1	TGTGCCAGCAGCTTGGGAGGGACATCAGAAGCTTTCTTT	CASSLGGTSEAFF
-	TRBV14	-	TRBJ2-2	TGTGCCAGCAGCCCCTTTCTACAGATGAACACCGGGGAGCTGTTTTTT	CASSPFLQMNTGELFF
-	TRBV6-1	-	TRBJ1-2	TGTGCCAGCAGTGAAGACCGACAGGAGTCTAGGGGCTACACCTTC	CASSEDRQESRGYTF
TRBD1	TRBV7-2	-	TRBJ2-2	TGTGCCAGCAGCTTAACAGGGGCGAACACCGGGGAGCTGTTTTTT	CASSLTGANTGELFF
TRBD2	TRBV6-1	-	TRBJ2-5	TGTGCCAGCAGTGAGGCCGGGACTAGGGAGACCCAGTACTTC	CASSEAGTRETQYF
-	TRBV6-1	-	TRBJ1-5	TGTGCCAGCAGTGAAGCGAGGATTATTCATAGCAATCAGCCCCAGCATTTT	CASSEARIIHSNQPQHF
TRBD1	TRBV19	-	TRBJ2-7	TGTGCCAGTAGACTGGACGGGACAGGGTTCTACGAGCAGTACTTC	CASRLDGTGFYEQYF
TRBD1	TRBV9	-	TRBJ1-2	TGTGCCAGCAGCGCGGGACAGATCTATGGCTACACCTTC	CASSAGQIYGYTF
-	TRBV7-9	-	TRBJ2-6	TGTGCCAGCAGCGCGTCTGGGGCCAACGTCCTGACTTTC	CASSASGANVLTF
TRBD1	TRBV19	few	TRBJ1-5	TGTGCCAGTAGTACAACAGGGGGCAATCAGCCCCAGCATTTT	CASSTTGGNQPQHF
TRBD1	TRBV5-4	few	TRBJ1-6	TGTGCCAGCAGCTCGAATCCGGGACAGAGGGTTTCACCCCTCCACTTT	CASSSNPGQRVSPLHF
-	TRBV7-2	-	TRBJ2-3	TGTGCCAGCAGCCGGGATTTCACAGATACGCAGTATTTT	CASSRDFTDTQYF
TRBD1	TRBV5-6	-	TRBJ1-1	TGTGCCAGCAGCTTAGAACCGGGACAGGGGGAAGCTTTCTTT	CASSLEPGQGEAFF
-	TRBV6-1	-	TRBJ2-3	TGTGCCAGCAAAGAGGAGAGGGGCACAGATACGCAGTATTTT	CASKEERGTDTQYF
TRBD1	TRBV18	-	TRBJ2-5	TGTGCCAGCTCACCCGCCCAGGGGGCTCAAGAGACCCAGTACTTC	CASSPAQGAQETQYF
-	TRBV11-2	-	TRBJ2-7	TGTGCCAGCAGCTTAGCGTCGACAGTCTACGAGCAGTACTTC	CASSLASTVYEQYF
-	TRBV29-1	-	TRBJ2-5	TGCAGCGTTGAACAGGGTGAAGAGACCCAGTACTTC	CSVEQGEETQYF